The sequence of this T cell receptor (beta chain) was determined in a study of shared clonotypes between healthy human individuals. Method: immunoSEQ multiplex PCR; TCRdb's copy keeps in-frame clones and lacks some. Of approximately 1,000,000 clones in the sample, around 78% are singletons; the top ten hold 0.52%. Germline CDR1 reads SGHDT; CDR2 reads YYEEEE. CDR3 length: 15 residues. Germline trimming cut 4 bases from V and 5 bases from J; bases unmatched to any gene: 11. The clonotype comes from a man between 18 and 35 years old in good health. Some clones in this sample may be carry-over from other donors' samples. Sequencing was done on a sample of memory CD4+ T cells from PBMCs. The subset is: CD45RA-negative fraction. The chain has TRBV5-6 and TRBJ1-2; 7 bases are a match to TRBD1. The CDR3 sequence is CASSRSDRPFYGYTF. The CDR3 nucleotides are TGTGCCAGCAGCCGATCGGACAGGCCCTTTTATGGCTACACCTTC.